This TCR beta chain was recorded in a study of blood T cells in healthy people across ages. It was with a sample-barcoded 5' primer and a J-beta primer mix that a second PCR of roughly 7 to 12 cycles was run. A template-switch adaptor with 12 random nucleotides tagged each cDNA molecule. TCRdb independently ran MiXCR on the 5' RACE reads; one entry per CDR3 protein. The sample includes approximately 1,000,000 distinct CDR3 sequences, roughly two fifths of them seen just once. Donors each provided about 10 milliliters of peripheral blood. Overall study findings and caveats: CMV status of donors was not determined, possibly confounding expanded clonotype changes. More naive CD4+ cells and higher diversity marked long-lived donors relative to aged donors.

This clonotype was seen more than once but under ten times. The antigen is unknown. This sequence originates from a man aged 18 to 30 in good health. Sequencing was done on a sample of blood.

For the CDR3, the DNA is TGTGCCAGCAGCTTAACCGGGCAGGGTGAGACCCAGTACTTC. Translation: CASSLTGQGETQYF. V usage is TRBV7-9 and J usage is TRBJ2-5, with D perhaps matching TRBD1 (5 bases). V was pared by 2 bases and J by 5 bases, with 12 bases between. This CDR3 has 14 amino acids. Germline loops: CDR1 SEHNR, CDR2 FQNEAQ (reference sequence).